This T cell receptor beta chain was observed in a study of T-cell memory formation after mild COVID-19. Study-wide background: Each donor largely had its own TCR clusters.

V was trimmed by 6 bases and J by 8 bases, leaving 14 bases between them. CDR3 length: 13 amino acids. Germline assignment: CDR1 MNHEY and CDR2 SVGAGI. TCRdb redid the calling of the 5' RACE reads with MiXCR, one entry per CDR3 protein. This sample has 350,000 to 450,000 distinct CDR3 sequences, with around 27% found just once. The TCR was taken from an adult woman who had mild COVID-19 (a few samples of this study predate the infection). Cell type and time point are not known. The sample was PBMCs or a T cell subset sorted from them (not recorded which). The chain is built from TRBV6-5 and TRBJ2-1; D possibly corresponds to TRBD2 (5 bases). This CDR3 is CASSPVSSHEQFF. The DNA of the CDR3 is TGTGCCAGCAGCCCCGTTTCTAGCCATGAGCAGTTCTTC.